Each of the 21 T cell receptor beta chains below was sequenced from the same sample in a study of blood T cell repertoires in COVID-19 (TCRdb year 2020). The library was built by means of the immunoSEQ multiplex PCR assay. Held by TCRdb, this immuneACCESS table contains in-frame sequences only and omits some clones. Under half of the omission traces to an unresolved V gene where checked; the cause of the rest is unknown. Present in this sample are about 240,000 clones, around 86% of which were seen just once. More than 1.5% of the sample belongs to the ten largest clones. The source material was peripheral blood. Receptors were obtained from a man aged 30 to 45 who had recovered from COVID-19.

The V and J genes are TRBV19 and TRBJ2-3, with TRBD2 identical over 8 bases. The CDR3 is 16 amino acids. Germline values: CDR1 LNHDA, CDR2 SQIVND (reference sequence). Germline trimming cut 3 bases from V and 4 bases from J; bases unmatched to any gene: 9. This CDR3 reads CASSIGVAGISDTQYF. CDR3 DNA: TGTGCCAGTAGTATTGGAGTAGCGGGGATCTCAGATACGCAGTATTTT.

As to this clone: The germline gene is not matched at one end of the junction; a read error may be the cause. The gene calls are TRBV4-1 and TRBJ1-2; a possible D gene is TRBD1 (5 bases). Germline CDR1 and CDR2: MGHRA and YSYEKL. The CDR3 spans 16 residues. The CDR3 bases are TGCGCCCGCAGCCGGGGGGTAGGGGATGAGAACTATGGCTACACCTTC. Translated: CARSRGVGDENYGYTF.

This clone was detected a few times. The chain combines TRBV4-1 with TRBJ2-1, with TRBD2 identical over 8 bases. CDR1 and CDR2 (germline): MGHRA, YSYEKL. Trimming at V came to 4 bases and at J to 7 bases, leaving 12 bases not matched to a gene. The CDR3 has 16 amino acids. The CDR3 here is CASSLRSFAGGNEQFF. CDR3 DNA sequence: TGCGCCAGCAGCCTCCGATCCTTTGCGGGGGGAAATGAGCAGTTCTTC.

The chain combines TRBV12-3 or TRBV12-4 with TRBJ2-3; 7 bases match TRBD2. The CDR3 is 12 amino acids. The junction had 2 bases not matched to a gene; V was cut back by 8 bases and J by 3 bases. The CDR3 DNA follows: TGTGCCAGCGGGGGGGGGACAGATACGCAGTATTTT. It translates to CASGGGTDTQYF.

This chain connects TRBV10-3 to TRBJ1-5; no clear D gene. The V end lost 2 bases, the J end lost 6 bases, and 11 bases lay between the germline ends. The V gene's germline CDR1 is ENHRY and CDR2 SYGVKD. The CDR3 has 14 amino acids. This CDR3 reads CAISEGGKGQPQHF. The CDR3 region has the DNA TGTGCCATCAGTGAGGGCGGGAAGGGTCAGCCCCAGCATTTT.

This rearrangement joins TRBV6-1 to TRBJ2-3; weak D call: TRBD2 (6 bases). The ends were cut back, 2 bases at V and 1 base at J, with 10 bases in the middle. Germline loops: CDR1 MNHNS, CDR2 SASEGT. The CDR3 is 15 amino acids. CDR3 amino acids: CASSESGTRTDTQYF. The CDR3, as DNA: TGTGCCAGCAGTGAATCGGGGACTCGCACAGATACGCAGTATTTT.

This sequence joins TRBV5-1 and TRBJ2-3; 15 bases fit TRBD2. The CDR3 covers 19 residues. From germline, CDR1 is SGHRS and CDR2 YFSETQ. Trimming took 3 bases from V and 3 from J; bases not matched to a gene: 11. The CDR3 nucleotides read TGCGCCAGCAGCTCCGGACTAGCGGGGGGGCAGAGAGGGACAGATACGCAGTATTTT. Its protein product is CASSSGLAGGQRGTDTQYF.

This clone was counted a single time. V gene TRBV5-1 combines with J gene TRBJ2-5; 13 bases align to TRBD2. Germline trimming cut 6 bases from V and 5 bases from J; bases unmatched to any gene: 1. CDR1 and CDR2 from the germline V gene are SGHRS and YFSETQ. The CDR3 runs to 13 residues. The CDR3: CASTGLAGETQYF. In nucleotides, the CDR3 is TGCGCCAGCACGGGACTAGCGGGGGAGACCCAGTACTTC.

The chain joins TRBV6-5 to TRBJ2-3, with D perhaps matching TRBD1 (5 bases). This CDR3 has 16 residues. The V gene lost 2 bases and the J gene lost 0 bases, with 12 bases spanning the gap. Germline V gene sequence: CDR1 MNHEY, CDR2 SVGAGI. The CDR3 spells CASSYDSSLSTDTQYF. The CDR3 DNA sequence: TGTGCCAGCAGTTACGACAGCTCCTTAAGCACAGATACGCAGTATTTT.

This clone was seen a single time. V and J are TRBV2 and TRBJ2-2, with 7 bases that match TRBD1. The CDR3 spans 15 residues. Trimming cost V 6 bases and J 4 bases; bases outside gene matches: 8. Germline V gives CDR1 SNHLY, CDR2 FYNNEI. CDR3 nucleotides: TGTGCCAGCAGCAGGCCGGGACAGACCACCGGGGAGCTGTTTTTT. This codes for CASSRPGQTTGELFF.

This clone was recorded a few times. This chain uses TRBV6-1 with TRBJ2-1; D is perhaps TRBD2 (5 bases). Germline-derived CDR1 and CDR2 are MNHNS and SASEGT. V dropped 1 base and J dropped 5 bases, with 18 bases sitting between them. The CDR3 loop spans 17 amino acids. This chain's CDR3 is CASSEVLHTGYNNEQFF. For the CDR3, the DNA is TGTGCCAGCAGTGAAGTGCTCCACACGGGATATAACAATGAGCAGTTCTTC.

This clone was counted only a few times. The chain carries TRBV7-9 and TRBJ2-1; 9 nucleotides match TRBD1. J lost 7 bases, V lost 4 bases, and 14 bases had no gene match. CDR1 is SEHNR, CDR2 FQNEAQ, per germline (reference sequence). The CDR3 extends over 17 amino acids. CDR3 sequence (DNA): TGTGCCAGCAGCTCTCTGGGACAGGGCCCCGGTAGTAATGAGCAGTTCTTC. The encoded protein is CASSSLGQGPGSNEQFF.

The J gene is TRBJ1-2, the V gene TRBV19; 7 bases map to TRBD1. V lost 7 bases and J lost 0; bases outside the gene matches: 2. The germline V gene has CDR1 LNHDA and CDR2 SQIVND (reference sequence). This CDR3 comprises 13 residues. Here the CDR3 reads CASTRGANYGYTF. DNA of the CDR3: TGTGCCAGTACCAGGGGGGCTAACTATGGCTACACCTTC.

V gene TRBV11-2 combines with J gene TRBJ1-3, with D perhaps TRBD1 (5 bases). Deletions cut 1 base from V and 7 bases from J, with 8 bases between. This CDR3 comprises 13 residues. Looked up from germline, CDR1 is SGHAT and CDR2 is FQNNGV. The CDR3 nucleotides read TGTGCCAGCAGCTTAGCGGAGGGGAACACCATATATTTT. This sequence encodes CASSLAEGNTIYF.

This chain joins TRBV29-1 and TRBJ2-1; 9 bases agree with TRBD1. Germline-derived CDR1 and CDR2 are SQVTM and ANQGSEA. V lost 7 bases, J lost 6 bases, and 4 bases stayed unmatched. CDR3 length equals 12 residues. CDR3: CSGNRGPNEQFF. For the CDR3, the DNA is TGCAGCGGGAACAGGGGGCCCAATGAGCAGTTCTTC.

This clone appeared a few times. This chain joins TRBV14 and TRBJ1-4, with D hard to call. The germline V gene encodes CDR1 SGHDN and CDR2 FVKESK. The germline V and J ends were trimmed by 1 base and 8 bases, with 11 bases remaining between them. The CDR3 totals 14 residues. The CDR3 region is CASSQAGLEEKLFF. The CDR3 DNA sequence: TGTGCCAGCAGCCAAGCCGGGTTGGAGGAAAAACTGTTTTTT.

The rearrangement links TRBV28 to TRBJ1-5; D not resolved. The CDR3 runs 16 residues. The V end was cut by 7 bases, the J end by 6 bases, with 22 bases between. The germline CDR1 and CDR2 sequences are MDHEN and SYDVKM. The CDR3: CASNTLKSGIRQPQHF. The CDR3 DNA sequence: TGTGCCAGCAATACCCTTAAGTCGGGGATCCGTCAGCCCCAGCATTTT.

This chain uses TRBV5-1 with TRBJ2-5; 9 bases match TRBD2. V gave up 4 bases and J gave up 5 bases; unmatched junction bases: 9. This CDR3 has 15 residues. Germline assignment: CDR1 SGHRS and CDR2 YFSETQ. This chain's CDR3 is CASSDERGVRETQYF. The CDR3, as DNA: TGCGCCAGCAGCGACGAGCGGGGGGTCCGGGAGACCCAGTACTTC.

The rearrangement joins TRBV9 to TRBJ1-2; tentative D call: TRBD1 (5 bases). The CDR3 is made up of 15 amino acids. Per the germline V gene, CDR1 is SGDLS and CDR2 is YYNGEE. The V and J ends lost 0 bases and 5 bases respectively, with 14 bases between them. The chain's CDR3 is CASSVEGVRGYGYTF. The CDR3, as DNA: TGTGCCAGCAGCGTAGAAGGGGTGCGGGGTTATGGCTACACCTTC. The entire variable domain, with the rest obtained from reference TRBV9 and TRBJ1-2, is as follows: DSGVTQTPKHLITATGQRVTLRCSPRSGDLSVYWYQQSLDQGLQFLIQYYNGEERAKGNILERFSAQQFPDLHSELNLSSLELGDSALYFCASSVEGVRGYGYTFGSGTRLTVV.

The chain uses TRBV12-3 or TRBV12-4 and TRBJ1-5, with TRBD1 matching over 7 bases. This CDR3 contains 13 residues. With V trimmed by 8 bases and J by 7 bases, 8 bases remained unmatched. The CDR3 nucleotides are TGTGCCAGCGGAGACAGGGCATCGCAGCCCCAGCATTTT. It is translated as CASGDRASQPQHF.

This clone was recorded only once. The genes are TRBV29-1 and TRBJ2-1; 8 positions agree with TRBD2. From germline, CDR1 is SQVTM and CDR2 ANQGSEA. The J segment lost 5 bases and the V segment lost 2 bases, leaving 11 bases of the junction unmatched. The CDR3 is 16 amino acids. The CDR3 DNA reads TGCAGCGTTGAATTTTATACGGGACTAGTCCACAATGAGCAGTTCTTC. It specifies CSVEFYTGLVHNEQFF.